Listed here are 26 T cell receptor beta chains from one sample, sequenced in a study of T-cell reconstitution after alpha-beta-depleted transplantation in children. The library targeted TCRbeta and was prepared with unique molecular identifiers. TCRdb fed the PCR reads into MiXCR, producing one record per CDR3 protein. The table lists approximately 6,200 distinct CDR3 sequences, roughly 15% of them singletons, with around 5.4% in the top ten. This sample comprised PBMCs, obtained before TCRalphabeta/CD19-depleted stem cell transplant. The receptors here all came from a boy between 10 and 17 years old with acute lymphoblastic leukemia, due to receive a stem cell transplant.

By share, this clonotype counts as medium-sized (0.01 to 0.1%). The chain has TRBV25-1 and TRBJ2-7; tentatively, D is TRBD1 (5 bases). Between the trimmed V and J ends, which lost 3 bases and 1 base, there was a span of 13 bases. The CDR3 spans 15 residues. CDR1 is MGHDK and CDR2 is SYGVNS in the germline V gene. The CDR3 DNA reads TGTGCCAGCAGTGACACAGGTATTGCATCCTACGAGCAGTACTTC. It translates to CASSDTGIASYEQYF.

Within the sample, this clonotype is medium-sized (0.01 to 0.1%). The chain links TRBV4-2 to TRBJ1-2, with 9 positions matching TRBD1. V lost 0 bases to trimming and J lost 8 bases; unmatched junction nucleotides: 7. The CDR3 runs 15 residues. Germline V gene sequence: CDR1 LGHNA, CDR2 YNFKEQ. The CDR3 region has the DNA TGTGCCAGCAGCCAAGAGAGGACAGGGGAATTAGGCTACACCTTC. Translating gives CASSQERTGELGYTF.

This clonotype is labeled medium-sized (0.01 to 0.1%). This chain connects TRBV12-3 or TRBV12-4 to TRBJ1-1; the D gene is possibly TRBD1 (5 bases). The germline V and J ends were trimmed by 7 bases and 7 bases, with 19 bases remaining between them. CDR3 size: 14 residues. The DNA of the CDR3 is TGTGCCAGCACCTTTACCGGGACCAAATTTGAAGCTTTCTTT. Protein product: CASTFTGTKFEAFF.

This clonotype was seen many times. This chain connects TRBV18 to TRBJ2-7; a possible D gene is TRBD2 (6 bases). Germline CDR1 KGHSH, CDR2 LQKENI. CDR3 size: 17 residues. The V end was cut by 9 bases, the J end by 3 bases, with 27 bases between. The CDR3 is CASGTAGTGTANYEQYF. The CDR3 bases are TGTGCCAGTGGCACCGCCGGGACGGGGACTGCAAACTACGAGCAGTACTTC.

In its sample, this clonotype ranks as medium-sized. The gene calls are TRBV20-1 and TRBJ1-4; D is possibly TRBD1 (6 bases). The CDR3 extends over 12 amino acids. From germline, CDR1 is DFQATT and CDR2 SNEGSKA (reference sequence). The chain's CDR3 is CRARSGDEKLFF. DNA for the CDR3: TGCAGGGCCCGATCAGGGGATGAAAAACTGTTTTTT.

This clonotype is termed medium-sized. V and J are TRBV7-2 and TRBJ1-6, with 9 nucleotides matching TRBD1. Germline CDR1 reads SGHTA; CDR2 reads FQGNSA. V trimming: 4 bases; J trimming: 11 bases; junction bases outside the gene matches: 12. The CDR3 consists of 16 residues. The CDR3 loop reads CASSSRPGTGRTPLHF. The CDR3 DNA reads TGTGCCAGCAGCTCCCGTCCGGGGACAGGGCGAACACCCCTCCACTTT. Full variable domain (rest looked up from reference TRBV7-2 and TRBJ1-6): GAGVSQSPSNKVTEKGKDVELRCDPISGHTALYWYRQSLGQGLEFLIYFQGNSAPDKSGLPSDRFSAERTGGSVSTLTIQRTQQEDSAVYLCASSSRPGTGRTPLHFGNGTRLTVT.

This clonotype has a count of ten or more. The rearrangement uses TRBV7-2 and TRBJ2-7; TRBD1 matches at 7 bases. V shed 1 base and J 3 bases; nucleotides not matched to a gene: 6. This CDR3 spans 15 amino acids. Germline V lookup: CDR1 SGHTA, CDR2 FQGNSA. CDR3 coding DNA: TGTGCCAGCAGCTTAGGGGACAGAAATTACTACGAGCAGTACTTC. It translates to CASSLGDRNYYEQYF. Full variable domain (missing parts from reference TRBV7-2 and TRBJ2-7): GAGVSQSPSNKVTEKGKDVELRCDPISGHTALYWYRQSLGQGLEFLIYFQGNSAPDKSGLPSDRFSAERTGGSVSTLTIQRTQQEDSAVYLCASSLGDRNYYEQYFGPGTRLTVT.

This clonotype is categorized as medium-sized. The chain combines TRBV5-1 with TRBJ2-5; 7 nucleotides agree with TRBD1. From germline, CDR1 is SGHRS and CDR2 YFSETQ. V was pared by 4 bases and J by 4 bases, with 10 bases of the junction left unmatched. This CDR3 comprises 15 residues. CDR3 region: CASSTDYRGGETQYF. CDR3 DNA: TGCGCCAGCAGCACAGACTACAGGGGTGGAGAGACCCAGTACTTC.

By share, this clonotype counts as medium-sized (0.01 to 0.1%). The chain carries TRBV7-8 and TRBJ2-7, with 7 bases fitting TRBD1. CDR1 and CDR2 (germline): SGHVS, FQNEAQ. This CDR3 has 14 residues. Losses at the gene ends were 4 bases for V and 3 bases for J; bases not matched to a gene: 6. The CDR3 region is CASSWTGPFYEQYF. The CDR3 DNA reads TGTGCCAGCAGCTGGACAGGACCTTTCTACGAGCAGTACTTC.

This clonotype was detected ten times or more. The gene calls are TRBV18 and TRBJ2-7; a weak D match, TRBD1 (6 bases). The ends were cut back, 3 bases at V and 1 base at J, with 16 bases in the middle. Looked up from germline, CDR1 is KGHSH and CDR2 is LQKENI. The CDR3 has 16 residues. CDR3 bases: TGTGCCAGCTCACCGGTACCTACAGGGCTTTCCTACGAGCAGTACTTC. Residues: CASSPVPTGLSYEQYF.

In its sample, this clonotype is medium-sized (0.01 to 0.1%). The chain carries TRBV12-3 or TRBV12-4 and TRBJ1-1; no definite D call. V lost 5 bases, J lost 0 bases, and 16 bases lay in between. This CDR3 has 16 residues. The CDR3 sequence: CASSLEFGPMNTEAFF. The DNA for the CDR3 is TGTGCCAGCAGTCTCGAATTTGGCCCGATGAACACTGAAGCTTTCTTT.

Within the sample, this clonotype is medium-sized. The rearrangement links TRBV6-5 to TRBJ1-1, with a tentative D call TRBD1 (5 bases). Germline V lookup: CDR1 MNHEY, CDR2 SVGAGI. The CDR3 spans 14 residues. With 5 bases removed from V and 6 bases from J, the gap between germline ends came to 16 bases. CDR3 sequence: CASSPPGGEAEAFF. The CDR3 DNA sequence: TGTGCCAGCAGTCCCCCCGGGGGAGAGGCTGAAGCTTTCTTT.

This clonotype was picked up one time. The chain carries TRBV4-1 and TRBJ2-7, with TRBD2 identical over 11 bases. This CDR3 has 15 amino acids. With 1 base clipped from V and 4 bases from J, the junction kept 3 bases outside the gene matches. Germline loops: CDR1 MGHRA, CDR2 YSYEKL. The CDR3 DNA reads TGCGCCAGCAGCCAAGTTCTAGCGGGAGGTTACGAGCAGTACTTC. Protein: CASSQVLAGGYEQYF.

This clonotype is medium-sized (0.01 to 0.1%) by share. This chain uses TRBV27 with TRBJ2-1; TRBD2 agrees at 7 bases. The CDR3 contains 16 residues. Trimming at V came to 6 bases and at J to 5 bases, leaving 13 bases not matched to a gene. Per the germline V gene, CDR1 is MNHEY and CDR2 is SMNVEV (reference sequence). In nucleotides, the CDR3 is TGTGCCAGCAGCTCACTAGCGTCTGGGGTCCACAATGAGCAGTTCTTC. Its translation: CASSSLASGVHNEQFF.

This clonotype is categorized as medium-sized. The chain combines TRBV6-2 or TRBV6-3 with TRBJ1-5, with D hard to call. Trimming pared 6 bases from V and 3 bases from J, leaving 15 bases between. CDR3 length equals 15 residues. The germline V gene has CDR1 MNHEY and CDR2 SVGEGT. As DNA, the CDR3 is TGTGCCAGCAGCCCCATGGGCGGCTCCAATCAGCCCCAGCATTTT. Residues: CASSPMGGSNQPQHF.

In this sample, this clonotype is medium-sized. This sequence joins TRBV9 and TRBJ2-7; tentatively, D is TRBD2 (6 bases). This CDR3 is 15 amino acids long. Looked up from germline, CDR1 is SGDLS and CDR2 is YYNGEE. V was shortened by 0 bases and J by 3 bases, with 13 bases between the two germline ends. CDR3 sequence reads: CASSVEVSGFYEQYF. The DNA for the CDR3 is TGTGCCAGCAGCGTAGAAGTTAGCGGATTCTACGAGCAGTACTTC.

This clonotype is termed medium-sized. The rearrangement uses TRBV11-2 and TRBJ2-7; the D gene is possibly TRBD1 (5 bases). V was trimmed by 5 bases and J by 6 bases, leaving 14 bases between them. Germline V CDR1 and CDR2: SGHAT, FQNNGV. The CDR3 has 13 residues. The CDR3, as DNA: TGTGCCAGCAGCCCCACCCAGGGTCGCGAGCAGTACTTC. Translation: CASSPTQGREQYF. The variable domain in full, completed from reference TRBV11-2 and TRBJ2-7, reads EAGVAQSPRYKIIEKRQSVAFWCNPISGHATLYWYQQILGQGPKLLIQFQNNGVVDDSQLPKDRFSAERLKGVDSTLKIQPAKLEDSAVYLCASSPTQGREQYFGPGTRLTVT.

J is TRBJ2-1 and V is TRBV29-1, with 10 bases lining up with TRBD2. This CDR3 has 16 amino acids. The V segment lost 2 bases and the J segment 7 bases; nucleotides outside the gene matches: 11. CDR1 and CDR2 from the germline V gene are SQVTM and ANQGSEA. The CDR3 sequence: CSVEFQREGLSNEQFF. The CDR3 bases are TGCAGCGTTGAATTCCAGCGGGAGGGCCTCTCAAATGAGCAGTTCTTC.

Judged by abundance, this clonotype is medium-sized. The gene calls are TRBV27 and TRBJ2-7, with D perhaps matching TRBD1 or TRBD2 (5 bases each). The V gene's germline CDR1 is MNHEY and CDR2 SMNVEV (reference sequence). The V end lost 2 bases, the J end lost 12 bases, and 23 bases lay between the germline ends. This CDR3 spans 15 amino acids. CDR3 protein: CASSLGSGTLSLAYF. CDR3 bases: TGTGCCAGCAGTTTAGGGTCCGGGACCCTTTCCCTCGCGTACTTC.

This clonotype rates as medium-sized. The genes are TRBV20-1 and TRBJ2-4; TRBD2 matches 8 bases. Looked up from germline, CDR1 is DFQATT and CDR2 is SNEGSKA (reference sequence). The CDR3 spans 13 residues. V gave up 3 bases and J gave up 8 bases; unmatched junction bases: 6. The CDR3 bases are TGCAGTGCTAGTCCGGGGGGGCTCGACATTCAGTACTTC. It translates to CSASPGGLDIQYF.

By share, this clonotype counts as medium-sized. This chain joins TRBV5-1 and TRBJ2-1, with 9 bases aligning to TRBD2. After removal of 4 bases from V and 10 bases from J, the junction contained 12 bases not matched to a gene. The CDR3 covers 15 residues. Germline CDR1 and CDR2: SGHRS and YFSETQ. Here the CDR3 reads CASSRGASGDWEQFF. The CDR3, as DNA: TGCGCCAGCAGCAGGGGCGCTAGCGGGGATTGGGAGCAGTTCTTC.

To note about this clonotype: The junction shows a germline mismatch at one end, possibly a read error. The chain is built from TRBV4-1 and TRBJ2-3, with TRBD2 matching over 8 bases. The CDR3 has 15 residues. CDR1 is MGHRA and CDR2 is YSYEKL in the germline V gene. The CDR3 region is CANSQVGLATDTQYF. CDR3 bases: TGCGCCAACAGCCAAGTTGGACTAGCTACAGATACGCAGTATTTT.

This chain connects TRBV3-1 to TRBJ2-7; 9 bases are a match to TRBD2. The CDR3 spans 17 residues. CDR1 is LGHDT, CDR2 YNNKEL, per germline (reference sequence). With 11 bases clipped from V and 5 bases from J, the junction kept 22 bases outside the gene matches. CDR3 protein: CACTPGLAGYYYHEQYF. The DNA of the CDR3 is TGTGCCTGCACCCCGGGGCTAGCGGGGTATTATTACCACGAGCAGTACTTC.

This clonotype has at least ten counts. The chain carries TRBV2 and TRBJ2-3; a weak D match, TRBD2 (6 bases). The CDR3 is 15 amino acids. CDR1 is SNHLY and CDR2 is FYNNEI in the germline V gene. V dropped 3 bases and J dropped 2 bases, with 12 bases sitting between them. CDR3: CASSDGRTNTDTQYF. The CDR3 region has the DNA TGTGCCAGCAGTGATGGAAGGACTAACACAGATACGCAGTATTTT.

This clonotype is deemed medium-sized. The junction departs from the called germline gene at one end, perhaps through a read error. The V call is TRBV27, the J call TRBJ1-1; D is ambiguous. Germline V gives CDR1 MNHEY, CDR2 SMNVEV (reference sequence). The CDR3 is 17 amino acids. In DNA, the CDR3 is TGTGCCAGCAGTTTATCGTTAGGATCACCCCACAGTAGCAGGCTTTTTTTC. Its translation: CASSLSLGSPHSSRLFF.

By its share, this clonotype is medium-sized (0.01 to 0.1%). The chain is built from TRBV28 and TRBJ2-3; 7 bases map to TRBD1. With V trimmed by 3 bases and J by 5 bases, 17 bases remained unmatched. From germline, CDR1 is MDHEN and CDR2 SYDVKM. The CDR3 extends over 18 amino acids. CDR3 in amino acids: CASSLPLRPGGIKDTQYF. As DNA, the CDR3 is TGTGCCAGCAGTTTGCCTCTAAGGCCAGGGGGTATTAAAGATACGCAGTATTTT.